This TCR beta chain was profiled in a study of response to subunit inactivated influenza vaccine. In this sample, this clonotype turned up a few times. From the RT-PCR reads, TCRdb called clonotypes with MiXCR, one entry per CDR3 protein. The data contain fewer than 250,000 distinct CDR3 sequences, roughly an eighth of them singletons. The germline V gene encodes CDR1 SGHVS and CDR2 FNYEAQ. V dropped 4 bases and J dropped 0 bases, with 24 bases sitting between them. This CDR3 is built from 19 residues. This chain uses TRBV7-6 with TRBJ1-1, with a tentative D call TRBD1 (5 bases). The specimen was CD8+ T cells sorted from PBMCs, collected approximately 5 days after vaccination. The sequence was obtained from a man aged 50-60 years who received an inactivated influenza vaccine. This CDR3 reads CASSSSPRGEDMLNTEAFF. Here the CDR3 DNA reads TGTGCCAGCAGCTCCTCACCACGGGGGGAAGACATGTTGAACACTGAAGCTTTCTTT. Full variable domain (outside the CDR3, taken from reference TRBV7-6 and TRBJ1-1): GAGVSQSPRYKVTKRGQDVALRCDPISGHVSLYWYRQALGQGPEFLTYFNYEAQQDKSGLPNDRFSAERPEGSISTLTIQRTEQRDSAMYRCASSSSPRGEDMLNTEAFFGQGTRLTVV.